This T cell receptor beta chain comes out of a study of T cell responses to AZD1222 COVID-19 vaccine. As concerns this clone: Its antigen is unidentified.

Overall study findings and caveats: Nearly half of spike-specific TCRs reportedly target unmutated variant regions. Along spike, vaccine-associated CD4 TCRs were found throughout, with dominance at 160-218 and 743-854. The study sampled repertoires only after the peak T cell response. The donors showed a predominance of white British ancestry and of females, with possible underestimation of clonal diversity.

The V gene's germline CDR1 is KGHSH and CDR2 LQKENI. The CDR3 sequence is 13 residues long. With 5 bases removed from V and 4 bases from J, the gap between germline ends came to 10 bases. Libraries were prepared by immunoSEQ multiplex PCR; TCRdb keeps only in-frame clonotypes and omits some of them. The table shows about 180,000 clones, with about 91% occurring only once. The TCR originated in an adult in good health. The sequencing used peripheral blood, collected on day 0 of AZD1222 vaccination. The chain recombines TRBV18 with TRBJ2-3; TRBD1 is a possible D gene (6 bases). Written as DNA, the CDR3 is TGTGCCAGCTCAATCACAGGGTCAGATACGCAGTATTTT. Translating gives CASSITGSDTQYF.